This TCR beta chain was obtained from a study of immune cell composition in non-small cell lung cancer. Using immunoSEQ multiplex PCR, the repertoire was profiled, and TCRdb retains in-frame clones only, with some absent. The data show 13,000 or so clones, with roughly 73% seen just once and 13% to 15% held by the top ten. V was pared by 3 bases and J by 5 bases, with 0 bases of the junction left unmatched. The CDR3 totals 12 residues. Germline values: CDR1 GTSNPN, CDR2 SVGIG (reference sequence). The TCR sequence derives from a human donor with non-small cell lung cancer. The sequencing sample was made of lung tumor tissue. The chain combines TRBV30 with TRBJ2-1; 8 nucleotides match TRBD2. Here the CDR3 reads CAWSGRDNEQFF. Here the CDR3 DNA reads TGTGCCTGGAGCGGGAGGGACAATGAGCAGTTCTTC.